Listed here are 16 T cell receptor beta chains from one sample, sequenced in a study of glioma-infiltrating T cells after dendritic cell vaccination. The data were produced by immunoSEQ multiplex PCR, yet TCRdb's version contains in-frame clones alone and is incomplete. The table shows more than 95,000 clones, with around 87% occurring only once. The time point denotes: after dendritic cell vaccination, including at tumor progression/relapse. The sample here was blood, taken after dendritic cell vaccination. Every receptor here comes from a human donor with glioblastoma.

The chain employs TRBV5-1 and TRBJ2-5, with D possibly being TRBD1 (6 bases). The CDR3 extends over 15 amino acids. V lost 0 bases and J lost 11, with 20 bases in between. Germline V gives CDR1 SGHRS, CDR2 YFSETQ. CDR3 DNA sequence: TGCGCCAGCAGCTTGGTTGGGGGCTATCGAGGGGAGCAGTACTTC. This translates into CASSLVGGYRGEQYF. The complete variable domain, with remaining parts taken from reference TRBV5-1 and TRBJ2-5, reads KAGVTQTPRYLIKTRGQQVTLSCSPISGHRSVSWYQQTPGQGLQFLFEYFSETQRNKGNFPGRFSGRQFSNSRSEMNVSTLELGDSALYLCASSLVGGYRGEQYFGPGTRLLVL.

A note on this clone: This sample also contains other DNA sequences that code for the same CDR3. This sequence joins TRBV2 and TRBJ2-3; D is ambiguous. The CDR3 sequence is 11 residues long. V was clipped by 6 bases and J by 2 bases, with 3 bases between them. Germline CDR1 SNHLY, CDR2 FYNNEI. CDR3 coding DNA: TGTGCCAGCAGGTACACAGATACGCAGTATTTT. As protein: CASRYTDTQYF.

The chain employs TRBV7-9 and TRBJ2-7, with D uncertain. The germline V gene has CDR1 SEHNR and CDR2 FQNEAQ (reference sequence). The V gene lost 2 bases and the J gene lost 0 bases, with 11 bases spanning the gap. The CDR3 length is 15 residues. CDR3 sequence: CASSLTLSSSYEQYF. CDR3 DNA sequence: TGTGCCAGCAGCTTAACCCTATCCTCCTCCTACGAGCAGTACTTC.

The rearrangement uses TRBV5-1 and TRBJ2-3; 7 bases fit TRBD2. The length of the CDR3 is 14 residues. Germline V lookup: CDR1 SGHRS, CDR2 YFSETQ. Trimming took 4 bases from V and 5 from J; bases not matched to a gene: 7. The CDR3 nucleotides read TGCGCCAGCAGCCCGGGGGGATTTGAAGATACGCAGTATTTT. Translated: CASSPGGFEDTQYF. The whole variable domain, filled in from reference TRBV5-1 and TRBJ2-3, reads KAGVTQTPRYLIKTRGQQVTLSCSPISGHRSVSWYQQTPGQGLQFLFEYFSETQRNKGNFPGRFSGRQFSNSRSEMNVSTLELGDSALYLCASSPGGFEDTQYFGPGTRLTVL.

V is TRBV6-1 and J is TRBJ1-4; the match to TRBD1 covers 9 bases. There are 15 residues in the CDR3. The germline CDR1 and CDR2 sequences are MNHNS and SASEGT. The V segment lost 0 bases and the J segment 13 bases; nucleotides outside the gene matches: 9. Here the CDR3 DNA reads TGTGCCAGCAGTGAAGCGACAGGGGGTGATCGGCGACTGTTTTTT. It specifies CASSEATGGDRRLFF.

The rearrangement joins TRBV7-8 to TRBJ1-2, with 8 positions matching TRBD1. V trimming: 5 bases; J trimming: 4 bases; junction bases outside the gene matches: 6. The germline CDR1 and CDR2 sequences are SGHVS and FQNEAQ. CDR3 size: 14 residues. Here the CDR3 DNA reads TGTGCCAGCAGCGTCCGGGACAGGACCTATGGCTACACCTTC. It translates to CASSVRDRTYGYTF.

The count of this clone is one. This rearrangement joins TRBV29-1 to TRBJ2-2, with TRBD1 as a possible D gene (6 bases). Germline lookup yields CDR1 SQVTM and CDR2 ANQGSEA. The CDR3 extends over 14 amino acids. The V end lost 5 bases, the J end lost 3 bases, and 13 bases lay between the germline ends. The CDR3 sequence is CSVSQGFYTGELFF. CDR3 coding DNA: TGCAGCGTTTCCCAGGGGTTTTACACCGGGGAGCTGTTTTTT.

This clone was picked up a small number of times. The CDR3 DNA sequence: TGTGCCTGGAGTGGGACAGGGAGCTTCAGCGGGCTCCACAATGAGCAGTTCTTC. Translating it yields CAWSGTGSFSGLHNEQFF. The rearrangement uses TRBV30 and TRBJ2-1, with TRBD1 matching over 8 bases. The CDR3 is 18 residues long. In germline, CDR1 is GTSNPN, CDR2 SVGIG (reference sequence). V lost 1 base to trimming and J lost 5 bases; unmatched junction nucleotides: 16.

The V gene is TRBV11-2, the J gene TRBJ2-3; 9 positions match TRBD2. This CDR3 is built from 17 residues. The V gene's germline CDR1 is SGHAT and CDR2 FQNNGV. J was trimmed by 1 base and V by 3 bases; bases with no gene match: 8. CDR3 bases: TGTGCCAGCAGCTTTGCCCTTAGGACTAGCGGCACAGATACGCAGTATTTT. Amino acids: CASSFALRTSGTDTQYF.

This clone was seen only a few times. The chain carries TRBV6-5 and TRBJ1-3; no reliable D call. Germline values: CDR1 MNHEY, CDR2 SVGAGI. The CDR3 loop spans 15 amino acids. V was pared by 0 bases and J by 4 bases, with 10 bases between. The CDR3, as DNA: TGTGCCAGCAGTTACTCGAGAGGTCGGGGAAACACCATATATTTT. Amino acids: CASSYSRGRGNTIYF.

Written as DNA, the CDR3 is TGTGCCAGCAGTGAAGGAGGCTTCTCCTACGAGCAGTACTTC. This codes for CASSEGGFSYEQYF. The V call is TRBV6-1, the J call TRBJ2-7; D gene uncertain. Trimming cost V 1 base and J 0 bases, with 7 bases left between them. Germline CDR1 MNHNS, CDR2 SASEGT. This CDR3 has 14 residues.

The chain is built from TRBV6-5 and TRBJ1-6; weak D call: TRBD1 (6 bases). The V end was cut by 7 bases, the J end by 7 bases, with 17 bases between. The CDR3 has 15 amino acids. Germline-derived CDR1 and CDR2 are MNHEY and SVGAGI. DNA for the CDR3: TGTGCCAGCAACCCAGGACAGTCTTACAATTCACCCCTCCACTTT. Translating gives CASNPGQSYNSPLHF.

The chain combines TRBV19 with TRBJ1-4, with 8 bases matching TRBD1. Per the germline V gene, CDR1 is LNHDA and CDR2 is SQIVND (reference sequence). The CDR3 totals 14 residues. With V trimmed by 7 bases and J by 6 bases, 7 bases remained unmatched. The DNA for the CDR3 is TGTGCCAGTATGCGGACAGGGTTGGATGAAAAACTGTTTTTT. Its translation is CASMRTGLDEKLFF.

The V gene is TRBV27, the J gene TRBJ1-2; TRBD1 matches 8 bases. The V gene's germline CDR1 is MNHEY and CDR2 SMNVEV (reference sequence). This CDR3 is 13 amino acids long. The junction had 4 bases not matched to a gene; V was cut back by 4 bases and J by 6 bases. In nucleotides, the CDR3 is TGTGCCAGCAGTTCCAGGGGGCAAAATGGCTACACCTTC. Translated: CASSSRGQNGYTF.

This chain connects TRBV18 to TRBJ2-7; D remains ambiguous. Germline-derived CDR1 and CDR2 are KGHSH and LQKENI. The CDR3 extends over 13 amino acids. Trimming removed 3 bases at V and 2 bases at J, with 8 bases between. The CDR3 here is CASSPGLAYEQYF. In nucleotides, the CDR3 is TGTGCCAGCTCACCGGGCCTTGCCTACGAGCAGTACTTC.

This chain uses TRBV5-1 with TRBJ1-4; a weak D match, TRBD1 (5 bases). CDR1 is SGHRS, CDR2 YFSETQ, per germline. V lost 3 bases, J lost 7 bases, and 13 bases lay in between. This CDR3 has 14 amino acids. The CDR3 loop reads CASSSRGGGEKLFF. The DNA of the CDR3 is TGCGCCAGCAGCTCCCGCGGGGGAGGTGAAAAACTGTTTTTT.